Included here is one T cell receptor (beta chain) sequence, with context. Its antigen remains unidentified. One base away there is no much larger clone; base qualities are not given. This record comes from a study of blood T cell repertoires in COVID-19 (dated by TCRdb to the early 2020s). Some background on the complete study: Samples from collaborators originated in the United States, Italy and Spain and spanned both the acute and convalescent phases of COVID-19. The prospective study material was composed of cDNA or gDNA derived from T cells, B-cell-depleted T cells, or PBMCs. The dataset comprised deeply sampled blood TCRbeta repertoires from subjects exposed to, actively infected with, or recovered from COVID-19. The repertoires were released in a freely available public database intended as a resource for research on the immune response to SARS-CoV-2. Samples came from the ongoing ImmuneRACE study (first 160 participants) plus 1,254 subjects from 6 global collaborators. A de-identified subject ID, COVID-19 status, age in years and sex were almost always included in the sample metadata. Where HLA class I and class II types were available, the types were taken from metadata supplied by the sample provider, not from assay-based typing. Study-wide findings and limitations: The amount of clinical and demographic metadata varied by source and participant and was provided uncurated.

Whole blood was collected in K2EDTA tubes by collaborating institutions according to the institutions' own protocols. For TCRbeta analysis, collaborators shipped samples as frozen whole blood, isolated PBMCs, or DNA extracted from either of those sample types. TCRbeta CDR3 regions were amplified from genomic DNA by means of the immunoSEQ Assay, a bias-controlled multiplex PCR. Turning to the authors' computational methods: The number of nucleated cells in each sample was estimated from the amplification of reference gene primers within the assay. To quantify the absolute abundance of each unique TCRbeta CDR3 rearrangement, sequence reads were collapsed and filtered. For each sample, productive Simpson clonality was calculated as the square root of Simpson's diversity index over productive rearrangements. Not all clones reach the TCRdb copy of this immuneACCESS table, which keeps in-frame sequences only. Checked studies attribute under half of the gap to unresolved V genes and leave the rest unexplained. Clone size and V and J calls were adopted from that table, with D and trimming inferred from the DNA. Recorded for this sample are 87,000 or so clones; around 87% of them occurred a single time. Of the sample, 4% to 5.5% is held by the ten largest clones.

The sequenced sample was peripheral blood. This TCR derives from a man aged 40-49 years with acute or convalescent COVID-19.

The DNA is as follows: TGTGCCAGCAGCTTAGGGGCTAGCGGGGGGGCCGATGAGCAGTTCTTC. This gives the protein CASSLGASGGADEQFF. The rearrangement combines TRBV11-2 with TRBJ2-1; 12 central bases correspond to TRBD2. From the cysteine up to the phenylalanine, the CDR3 has a length of 16 residues. CDR3 DNA only is kept here, 48 bases in frame from base 1. V trim: 1 base; J trim: 8 bases; unmatched bases: 6. In the germline V gene, CDR1 corresponds to SGHAT and CDR2 to FQNNGV.